These T cell receptor beta chains were read from a single sample in a study of CD8 T cells in ankylosing spondylitis. TCRdb ran MiXCR on the 5' RACE reads and lists one entry per CDR3 protein. The sample has 470,000 or so distinct CDR3 sequences, 26% seen once. The specimen sequenced was blood, either unsorted or a sorted T cell fraction (not recorded which). The receptors originated from a male donor with ankylosing spondylitis. CDR3s include the opening cysteine and the closing phenylalanine or tryptophan. Fields, in order: D gene, clone size, V gene, J gene, CDR3 protein, CDR3 DNA. D genes are given only for firm matches. Rows give clone size only sometimes, using once, few, many, or a class for an expanded clone.

d_gene: TRBD2
abundance: -
v_gene: TRBV28
j_gene: TRBJ2-5
CDR3aa: CASSSPGLAGGTQYF
CDR3nt: TGTGCCAGCAGTTCCCCGGGACTAGCGGGTGGGACCCAGTACTTC

d_gene: TRBD2
abundance: -
v_gene: TRBV20-1
j_gene: TRBJ2-5
CDR3aa: CSAIRSGRKTQYF
CDR3nt: TGCAGTGCTATTCGTAGCGGGCGGAAGACCCAGTACTTC

d_gene: -
abundance: -
v_gene: TRBV15
j_gene: TRBJ1-4
CDR3aa: CATSSRGGTNEKLFF
CDR3nt: TGTGCCACCAGCTCAAGGGGGGGGACTAATGAAAAACTGTTTTTT

d_gene: -
abundance: -
v_gene: TRBV25-1
j_gene: TRBJ1-2
CDR3aa: CASSEYTGKANYGYTF
CDR3nt: TGTGCCAGCAGTGAATATACCGGAAAAGCTAACTATGGCTACACCTTC

d_gene: -
abundance: -
v_gene: TRBV5-1
j_gene: TRBJ2-3
CDR3aa: CASSLRVRTDTQYF
CDR3nt: TGCGCCAGCAGCTTACGGGTACGGACAGATACGCAGTATTTT

d_gene: TRBD1
abundance: few
v_gene: TRBV5-1
j_gene: TRBJ2-2
CDR3aa: CASSPKDRGKPNTGELFF
CDR3nt: TGCGCCAGCAGCCCCAAGGACAGGGGGAAACCGAACACCGGGGAGCTGTTTTTT

d_gene: TRBD1
abundance: few
v_gene: TRBV30
j_gene: TRBJ2-3
CDR3aa: CARRQGFTDTQYF
CDR3nt: TGTGCCCGCCGACAGGGATTCACAGATACGCAGTATTTT

d_gene: -
abundance: -
v_gene: TRBV28
j_gene: TRBJ2-1
CDR3aa: CASSWGGNTPNYNEQFF
CDR3nt: TGTGCCAGCAGTTGGGGTGGGAATACCCCGAACTACAATGAGCAGTTCTTC

d_gene: TRBD2
abundance: -
v_gene: TRBV5-5
j_gene: TRBJ2-3
CDR3aa: CASSWGGSTDTQYF
CDR3nt: TGTGCCAGCAGCTGGGGGGGGAGCACAGATACGCAGTATTTT

d_gene: -
abundance: few
v_gene: TRBV20-1
j_gene: TRBJ2-3
CDR3aa: CSARDEMADTQYF
CDR3nt: TGCAGTGCTAGAGATGAAATGGCAGATACGCAGTATTTT

d_gene: TRBD2
abundance: -
v_gene: TRBV6-5
j_gene: TRBJ2-2
CDR3aa: CASSSQIAGAGELFF
CDR3nt: TGTGCCAGCAGTTCACAGATAGCGGGCGCCGGGGAGCTGTTTTTT

d_gene: -
abundance: -
v_gene: TRBV12-3/TRBV12-4
j_gene: TRBJ2-3
CDR3aa: CASSRPGADTQYF
CDR3nt: TGTGCCAGCAGCCGACCGGGGGCAGATACGCAGTATTTT

d_gene: -
abundance: -
v_gene: TRBV11-2
j_gene: TRBJ1-6
CDR3aa: CASSDRQLHNSPLHF
CDR3nt: TGTGCCAGCAGCGATCGACAGCTCCATAATTCACCCCTCCACTTT

d_gene: -
abundance: -
v_gene: TRBV15
j_gene: TRBJ2-1
CDR3aa: CATSRDAYNEQFF
CDR3nt: TGTGCCACCAGCAGAGATGCCTACAATGAGCAGTTCTTC

d_gene: -
abundance: -
v_gene: TRBV6-2/TRBV6-3
j_gene: TRBJ2-7
CDR3aa: CASTFLKSSFYEQYF
CDR3nt: TGTGCCAGCACCTTCCTAAAGTCCTCTTTCTACGAGCAGTACTTC

d_gene: -
abundance: -
v_gene: TRBV30
j_gene: TRBJ1-2
CDR3aa: CAWTRRQVGYGYTF
CDR3nt: TGTGCCTGGACTAGACGACAGGTTGGCTATGGCTACACCTTC

d_gene: -
abundance: -
v_gene: TRBV6-1
j_gene: TRBJ1-5
CDR3aa: CATTEFSNQPQHF
CDR3nt: TGTGCCACCACCGAGTTTAGCAATCAGCCCCAGCATTTT

d_gene: TRBD1
abundance: -
v_gene: TRBV27
j_gene: TRBJ2-1
CDR3aa: CASSLAPSTGHEQFF
CDR3nt: TGTGCCAGCAGTCTCGCACCCTCGACAGGGCATGAGCAGTTCTTC

d_gene: -
abundance: few
v_gene: TRBV30
j_gene: TRBJ2-1
CDR3aa: CAWSEAGLGQFF
CDR3nt: TGTGCCTGGAGTGAGGCGGGACTCGGGCAGTTCTTC

d_gene: -
abundance: -
v_gene: TRBV7-8
j_gene: TRBJ2-3
CDR3aa: CASSRREAGSTDTQYF
CDR3nt: TGTGCCAGCAGCAGACGAGAGGCGGGAAGCACAGATACGCAGTATTTT

d_gene: TRBD2
abundance: many
v_gene: TRBV12-3/TRBV12-4
j_gene: TRBJ2-1
CDR3aa: CASSALAGTGYEQFF
CDR3nt: TGTGCCAGCAGTGCGCTAGCGGGGACGGGATATGAGCAGTTCTTC

d_gene: -
abundance: few
v_gene: TRBV20-1
j_gene: TRBJ1-1
CDR3aa: CSARQGLRTEAFF
CDR3nt: TGCAGTGCTAGACAGGGTTTAAGGACTGAAGCTTTCTTT

d_gene: TRBD2
abundance: few
v_gene: TRBV6-1
j_gene: TRBJ2-5
CDR3aa: CASKVAGNQETQYF
CDR3nt: TGTGCCAGCAAGGTAGCGGGGAACCAAGAGACCCAGTACTTC

d_gene: -
abundance: many
v_gene: TRBV29-1
j_gene: TRBJ2-5
CDR3aa: CSVAQLPGETQYF
CDR3nt: TGCAGCGTTGCACAATTACCTGGGGAGACCCAGTACTTC

d_gene: TRBD1
abundance: -
v_gene: TRBV6-1
j_gene: TRBJ1-6
CDR3aa: CASSEQGAYSPLHF
CDR3nt: TGTGCCAGCAGTGAACAGGGGGCTTATTCACCCCTCCACTTT

d_gene: TRBD2
abundance: few
v_gene: TRBV5-1
j_gene: TRBJ2-1
CDR3aa: CASSLASSGIGEQFF
CDR3nt: TGCGCCAGCAGCTTGGCCTCTAGCGGGATTGGCGAGCAGTTCTTC

d_gene: -
abundance: few
v_gene: TRBV20-1
j_gene: TRBJ2-5
CDR3aa: CSAGWPVEETQYF
CDR3nt: TGCAGTGCTGGGTGGCCTGTCGAAGAGACCCAGTACTTC

d_gene: -
abundance: few
v_gene: TRBV20-1
j_gene: TRBJ2-3
CDR3aa: CSPRDPRSSTDTQYF
CDR3nt: TGCAGCCCTCGGGACCCCCGATCTAGCACAGATACGCAGTATTTT

d_gene: TRBD1
abundance: few
v_gene: TRBV12-3/TRBV12-4
j_gene: TRBJ2-5
CDR3aa: CASRDDRGDQETQYF
CDR3nt: TGTGCCAGCAGAGATGACAGGGGCGATCAAGAGACCCAGTACTTC

d_gene: TRBD2
abundance: few
v_gene: TRBV2
j_gene: TRBJ2-2
CDR3aa: CASSESGGWTGELFF
CDR3nt: TGTGCCAGCAGTGAATCGGGGGGTTGGACCGGGGAGCTGTTTTTT

d_gene: -
abundance: -
v_gene: TRBV4-2
j_gene: TRBJ1-1
CDR3aa: CASSQGVLRNTEAFF
CDR3nt: TGTGCCAGCAGCCAAGGTGTTCTGAGGAACACTGAAGCTTTCTTT

d_gene: TRBD2
abundance: -
v_gene: TRBV24-1
j_gene: TRBJ2-1
CDR3aa: CATTRVSSGSSSSYNEQFF
CDR3nt: TGTGCCACCACTAGGGTTAGTAGCGGGAGTTCGAGCTCCTACAATGAGCAGTTCTTC

d_gene: -
abundance: -
v_gene: TRBV4-2
j_gene: TRBJ2-3
CDR3aa: CASSGGGGPDTQYF
CDR3nt: TGTGCCAGCAGCGGAGGAGGGGGACCAGATACGCAGTATTTT

d_gene: TRBD1
abundance: -
v_gene: TRBV18
j_gene: TRBJ1-2
CDR3aa: CASSPEGGNGYTF
CDR3nt: TGTGCCAGCTCACCCGAAGGGGGCAACGGCTACACCTTC

d_gene: -
abundance: -
v_gene: TRBV24-1
j_gene: TRBJ1-5
CDR3aa: CATSDGGRASNQPQHF
CDR3nt: TGTGCCACCAGTGATGGGGGCAGGGCAAGCAATCAGCCCCAGCATTTT

d_gene: TRBD2
abundance: -
v_gene: TRBV20-1
j_gene: TRBJ2-5
CDR3aa: CSARDGAGRGETQYF
CDR3nt: TGCAGTGCTAGAGATGGTGCGGGGAGGGGAGAGACCCAGTACTTC

d_gene: TRBD2
abundance: few
v_gene: TRBV20-1
j_gene: TRBJ2-3
CDR3aa: CSARSWLAGDDTQYF
CDR3nt: TGCAGTGCTAGAAGTTGGCTAGCGGGAGATGATACGCAGTATTTT

d_gene: -
abundance: -
v_gene: TRBV5-1
j_gene: TRBJ1-4
CDR3aa: CASSSTGGRPNEKLFF
CDR3nt: TGCGCCAGCAGCTCCACGGGGGGACGGCCTAATGAAAAACTGTTTTTT

d_gene: TRBD2
abundance: -
v_gene: TRBV30
j_gene: TRBJ2-5
CDR3aa: CAWSWGGKETQYF
CDR3nt: TGTGCCTGGAGCTGGGGGGGAAAGGAGACCCAGTACTTC

d_gene: -
abundance: -
v_gene: TRBV20-1
j_gene: TRBJ2-1
CDR3aa: CSASWLGGNEQFF
CDR3nt: TGCAGTGCTAGTTGGCTAGGCGGGAATGAGCAGTTCTTC

d_gene: TRBD1
abundance: many
v_gene: TRBV20-1
j_gene: TRBJ1-5
CDR3aa: CSAKTGADQPQHF
CDR3nt: TGCAGTGCCAAGACAGGGGCGGATCAGCCCCAGCATTTT

d_gene: -
abundance: few
v_gene: TRBV20-1
j_gene: TRBJ1-1
CDR3aa: CSARPPVGAVTEAFF
CDR3nt: TGCAGTGCTAGACCCCCCGTAGGGGCAGTTACTGAAGCTTTCTTT

d_gene: -
abundance: few
v_gene: TRBV24-1
j_gene: TRBJ2-3
CDR3aa: CATSPRGRPDTQYF
CDR3nt: TGTGCCACCTCTCCCAGGGGCCGGCCAGATACGCAGTATTTT

d_gene: -
abundance: -
v_gene: TRBV20-1
j_gene: TRBJ1-1
CDR3aa: CSAAPGHANTEAFF
CDR3nt: TGCAGTGCGGCTCCGGGACACGCAAACACTGAAGCTTTCTTT